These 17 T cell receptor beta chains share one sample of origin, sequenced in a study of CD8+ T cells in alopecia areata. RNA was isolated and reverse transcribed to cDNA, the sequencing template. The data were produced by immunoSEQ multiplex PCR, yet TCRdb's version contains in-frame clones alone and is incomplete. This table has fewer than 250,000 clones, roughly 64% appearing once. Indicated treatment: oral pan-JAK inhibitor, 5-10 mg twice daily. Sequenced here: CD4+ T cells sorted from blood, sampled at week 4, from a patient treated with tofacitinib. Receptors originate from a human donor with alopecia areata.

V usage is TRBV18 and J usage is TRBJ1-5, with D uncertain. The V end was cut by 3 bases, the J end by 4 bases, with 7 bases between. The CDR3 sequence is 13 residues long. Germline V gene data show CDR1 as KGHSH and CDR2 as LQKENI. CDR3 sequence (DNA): TGTGCCAGCTCACCTGCGTCTAATCAGCCCCAGCATTTT. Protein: CASSPASNQPQHF.

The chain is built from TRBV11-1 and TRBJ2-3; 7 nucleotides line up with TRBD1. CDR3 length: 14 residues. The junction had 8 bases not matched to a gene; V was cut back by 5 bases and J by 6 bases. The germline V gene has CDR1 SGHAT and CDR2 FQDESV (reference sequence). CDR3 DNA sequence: TGTGCCAGCAGCCCGGGGACAGTCACCGATACGCAGTATTTT. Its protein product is CASSPGTVTDTQYF.

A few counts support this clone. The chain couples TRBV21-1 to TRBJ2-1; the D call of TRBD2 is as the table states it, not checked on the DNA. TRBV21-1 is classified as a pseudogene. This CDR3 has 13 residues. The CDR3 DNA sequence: TGTGCCAGCAGCGAACTTGGGGGGAATGAGCAGTTCTTC. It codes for CASSELGGNEQFF.

The chain's CDR3 is CASSVEISGNTIYF. CDR3 coding DNA: TGTGCCAGCAGCGTAGAGATCTCTGGAAACACCATATATTTT. The gene calls are TRBV9 and TRBJ1-3, with D uncertain. V was shortened by 0 bases and J by 0 bases, with 4 bases between the two germline ends. Germline CDR1 SGDLS, CDR2 YYNGEE. The CDR3 spans 14 residues.

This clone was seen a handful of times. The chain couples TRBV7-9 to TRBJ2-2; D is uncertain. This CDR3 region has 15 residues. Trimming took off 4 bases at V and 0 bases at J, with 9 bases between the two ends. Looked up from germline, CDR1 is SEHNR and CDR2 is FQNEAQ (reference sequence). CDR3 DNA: TGTGCCAGCAGCTCGGACCCTGCGAACACCGGGGAGCTGTTTTTT. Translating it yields CASSSDPANTGELFF.

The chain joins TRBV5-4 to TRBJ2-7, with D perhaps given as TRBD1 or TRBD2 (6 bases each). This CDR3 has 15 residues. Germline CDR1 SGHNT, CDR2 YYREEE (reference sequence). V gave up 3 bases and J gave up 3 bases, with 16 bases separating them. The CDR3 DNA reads TGTGCCAGCAGCTCCTTGATCGGGGGCATCTACGAGCAGTACTTC. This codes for CASSSLIGGIYEQYF.

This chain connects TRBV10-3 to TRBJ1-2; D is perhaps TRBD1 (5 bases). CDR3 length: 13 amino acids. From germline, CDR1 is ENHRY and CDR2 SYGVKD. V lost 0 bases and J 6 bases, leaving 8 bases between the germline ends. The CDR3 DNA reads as TGTGCCATCAGTGAGTCTAGGGGTAATGGCTACACCTTC. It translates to CAISESRGNGYTF.

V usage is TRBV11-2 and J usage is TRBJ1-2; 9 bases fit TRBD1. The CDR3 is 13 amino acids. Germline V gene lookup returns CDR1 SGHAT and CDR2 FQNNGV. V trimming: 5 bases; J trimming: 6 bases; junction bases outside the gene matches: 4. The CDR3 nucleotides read TGTGCCAGCAGCCCCCGGACAGGGGATGGCTACACCTTC. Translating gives CASSPRTGDGYTF.

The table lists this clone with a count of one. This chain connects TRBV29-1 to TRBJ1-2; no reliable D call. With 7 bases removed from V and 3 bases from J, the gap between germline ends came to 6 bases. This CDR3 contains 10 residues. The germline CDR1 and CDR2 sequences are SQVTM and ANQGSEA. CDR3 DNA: TGCAGCGCCGCGGACTATGGCTACACCTTC. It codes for CSAADYGYTF.

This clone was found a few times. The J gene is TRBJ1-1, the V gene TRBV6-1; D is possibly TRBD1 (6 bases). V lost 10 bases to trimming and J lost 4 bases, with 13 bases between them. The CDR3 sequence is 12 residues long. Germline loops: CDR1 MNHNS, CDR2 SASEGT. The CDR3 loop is CATSKGGTEAFF. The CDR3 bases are TGTGCCACCTCCAAGGGGGGCACTGAAGCTTTCTTT.

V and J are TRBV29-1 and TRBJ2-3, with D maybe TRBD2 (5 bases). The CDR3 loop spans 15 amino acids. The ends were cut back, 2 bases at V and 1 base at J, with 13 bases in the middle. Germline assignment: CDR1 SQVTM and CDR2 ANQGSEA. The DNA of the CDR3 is TGCAGCGTTGAAATGTCTAGCTTGCGCACAGATACGCAGTATTTT. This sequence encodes CSVEMSSLRTDTQYF.

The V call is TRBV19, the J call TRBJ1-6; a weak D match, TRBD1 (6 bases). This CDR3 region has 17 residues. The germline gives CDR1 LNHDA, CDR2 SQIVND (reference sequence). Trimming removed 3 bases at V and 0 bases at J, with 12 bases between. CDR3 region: CASSMGAHSSYNSPLHF. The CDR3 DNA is TGTGCCAGTAGTATGGGGGCCCACAGCTCCTATAATTCACCCCTCCACTTT.

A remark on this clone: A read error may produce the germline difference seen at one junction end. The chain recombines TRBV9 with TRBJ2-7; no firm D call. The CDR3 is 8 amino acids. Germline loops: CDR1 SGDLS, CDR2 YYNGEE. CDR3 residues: CASSVKYF. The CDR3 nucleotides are TGTGCCAGCAGCGTAAAGTATTTC.

Here the CDR3 DNA reads TGTGCCAGCAGCCAAGAAGCGGTCGACAGGGGTGGGGATGGCTACACCTTC. It is translated as CASSQEAVDRGGDGYTF. V usage is TRBV11-3 and J usage is TRBJ1-2, with 8 bases matching TRBD1. The J segment lost 6 bases and the V segment lost 5 bases, leaving 17 bases of the junction unmatched. The CDR3 loop spans 17 amino acids. Germline CDR1 SGHNT, CDR2 YENEEA.

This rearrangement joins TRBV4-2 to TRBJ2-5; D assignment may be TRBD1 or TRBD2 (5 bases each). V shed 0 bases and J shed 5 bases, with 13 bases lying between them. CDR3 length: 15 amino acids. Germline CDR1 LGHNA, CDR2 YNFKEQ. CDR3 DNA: TGTGCCAGCAGCCAAGATGTACTGGGGGAGGAGACCCAGTACTTC. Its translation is CASSQDVLGEETQYF.

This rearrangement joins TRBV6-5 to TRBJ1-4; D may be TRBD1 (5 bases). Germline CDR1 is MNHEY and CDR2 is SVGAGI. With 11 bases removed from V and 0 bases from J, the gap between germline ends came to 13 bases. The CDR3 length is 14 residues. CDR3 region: CAVRGVSTNEKLFF. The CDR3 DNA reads TGTGCCGTGAGGGGAGTGTCAACTAATGAAAAACTGTTTTTT.

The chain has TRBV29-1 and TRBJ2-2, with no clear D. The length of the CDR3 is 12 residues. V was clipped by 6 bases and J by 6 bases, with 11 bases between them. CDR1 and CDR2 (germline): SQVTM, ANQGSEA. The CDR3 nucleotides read TGCAGCGTGGCGATTGGTCCCGGGGAGCTGTTTTTT. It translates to CSVAIGPGELFF.